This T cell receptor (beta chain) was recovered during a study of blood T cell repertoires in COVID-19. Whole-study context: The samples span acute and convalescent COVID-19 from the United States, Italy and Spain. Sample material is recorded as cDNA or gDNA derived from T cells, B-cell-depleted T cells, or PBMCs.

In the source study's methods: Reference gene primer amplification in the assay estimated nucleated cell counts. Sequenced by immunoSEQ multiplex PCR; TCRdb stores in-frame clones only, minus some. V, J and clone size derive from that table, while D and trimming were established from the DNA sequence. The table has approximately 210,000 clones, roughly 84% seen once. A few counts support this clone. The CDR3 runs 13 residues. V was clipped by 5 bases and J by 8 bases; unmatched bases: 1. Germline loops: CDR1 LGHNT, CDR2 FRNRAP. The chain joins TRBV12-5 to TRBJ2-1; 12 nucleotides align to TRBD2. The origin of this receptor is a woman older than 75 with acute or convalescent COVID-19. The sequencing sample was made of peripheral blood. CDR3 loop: CASGRLAGDEQFF. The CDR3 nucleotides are TGTGCTAGTGGTAGACTAGCGGGGGATGAGCAGTTCTTC.